Listed below are T cell receptor beta chains from one sample, sequenced in a study of shared clonotypes between healthy human individuals. Sequencing was performed with immunoSEQ multiplex PCR; in TCRdb, only in-frame clones are kept and a portion is missing. The sample contains under 2,500,000 clones, approximately 96% of which appear only once. The sample taken for sequencing was naive CD4+ T cells sorted from blood. The receptors derive from a man younger than 35 in good health. Both conserved end residues are part of each CDR3. A D gene is named only where the DNA matches it firmly. Size values are once, few and many counts, or a class for expanded clones, and some rows have none.

D gene	J gene	V gene	clone size	CDR3 DNA	CDR3 protein
-	TRBJ1-5	TRBV28	-	TGTGCCAGCAGTCCCCTCGGGGCAGGGGACAATCAGCCCCAGCATTTT	CASSPLGAGDNQPQHF
TRBD2	TRBJ2-5	TRBV2	-	TGTGCCAGCAGTGGAGTAGCGGGAGGGCGGGAGACCCAGTACTTC	CASSGVAGGRETQYF
-	TRBJ1-5	TRBV27	-	TGTGCCAGCAAATTTTCAGATCGTAGCAATCAGCCCCAGCATTTT	CASKFSDRSNQPQHF
TRBD2	TRBJ2-1	TRBV6-5	-	TGTGCCAGCAGTTACTGGGCCGGACTAGGGGACAATGAGCAGTTCTTC	CASSYWAGLGDNEQFF
-	TRBJ2-1	TRBV30	-	TGTGCCTGGAGTGGTTCGGTATACAATGAGCAGTTCTTC	CAWSGSVYNEQFF
TRBD1	TRBJ1-5	TRBV4-2	-	TGTGCCAGCAGCCAAGAACAGGGGGGCAATCAGCCCCAGCATTTT	CASSQEQGGNQPQHF
TRBD2	TRBJ2-1	TRBV5-1	-	TGCGCCAGCAGCTCCTCGGGAGGGGCCTACAATGAGCAGTTCTTC	CASSSSGGAYNEQFF
TRBD2	TRBJ2-3	TRBV13	-	TGTGCCAGCAGCTACCTAGCGGGGGGTGCCGGTAGCACAGATACGCAGTATTTT	CASSYLAGGAGSTDTQYF
-	TRBJ2-7	TRBV5-1	-	TGCGCCAGCAGCTTTATGCCCCTTGAGTGGGACTCCTACGAGCAGTACTTC	CASSFMPLEWDSYEQYF
-	TRBJ1-6	TRBV5-4	once	TGTGCCAGCAGCGCGGGGGGGGCTGGTAATTCACCCCTCCACTTT	CASSAGGAGNSPLHF
TRBD1	TRBJ1-5	TRBV7-2	-	TGTGCCAGCAGCCGTTGGACAGGGGGCAATCAGCCCCAGCATTTT	CASSRWTGGNQPQHF
-	TRBJ1-2	TRBV30	-	TGTGCCTGGAGATCGACGGGGGGCTATGGCTACACCTTC	CAWRSTGGYGYTF
-	TRBJ2-1	TRBV7-3	-	TGTGCCAGCAGCTCCCAAGGGGGGCATTACAATGAGCAGTTCTTC	CASSSQGGHYNEQFF
-	TRBJ2-1	TRBV21-1	-	TGTGCCAGCAGCAAAGGAGCGGGGGTCGACGGGATATACAATGAGCAGTTCTTC	CASSKGAGVDGIYNEQFF
-	TRBJ1-6	TRBV7-2	-	TGTGCCAGCAGCTTAGCCCTTCCTCCGGGAGGTTCACCCCTCCACTTT	CASSLALPPGGSPLHF
TRBD1	TRBJ1-1	TRBV5-4	-	TGTGCCAGCAGTAGGGACAGGGGGGGGAACACTGAAGCTTTCTTT	CASSRDRGGNTEAFF
-	TRBJ2-1	TRBV6-9	-	TGTGCCAGCAGTCAAAACAGGGACTACCCAATGAGGGAGCAGTTCTTC	CASSQNRDYPMREQFF
-	TRBJ2-7	TRBV29-1	-	TGCAGCGTTGCGGCAGGGATCGAGCAGTACTTC	CSVAAGIEQYF
TRBD2	TRBJ2-1	TRBV7-9	-	TGTGCCAGCAGCTTCCGACTAGCGGGAGGGCCACGGGAGCAGTTCTTC	CASSFRLAGGPREQFF
-	TRBJ2-3	TRBV5-6	-	TGTGCCAGCAGCTTAAGGCAGGGCAGCGCAGATACGCAGTATTTT	CASSLRQGSADTQYF
TRBD1	TRBJ1-1	TRBV28	once	TGTGCCAGCAGTTCCCAGGGGGCGCTTTTGGTGGAAGCTTTCTTT	CASSSQGALLVEAFF
TRBD1	TRBJ1-6	TRBV30	-	TGTGCCTGGAGTCAGACAGGGGGCATCTATAATTCACCCCTCCACTTT	CAWSQTGGIYNSPLHF
TRBD2	TRBJ2-7	TRBV7-2	once	TGTGCCAGCAGCTTAGCGATAGGACTAGCGGGAGTCGCGCAGTACTTC	CASSLAIGLAGVAQYF
-	TRBJ1-6	TRBV5-1	-	TGCGCCAGCAGCGGGGGGCCATCAAATTCACCCCTCCACTTT	CASSGGPSNSPLHF
TRBD1	TRBJ1-1	TRBV9	-	TGTGCCAGCAGCGCCCTGGGGACAGGGTGGGGGAACACTGAAGCTTTCTTT	CASSALGTGWGNTEAFF
-	TRBJ2-2	TRBV6-6	-	TGTGCCAGCAGTTACTCGCCGAACACCGGGGAGCTGTTTTTT	CASSYSPNTGELFF
-	TRBJ1-4	TRBV7-9	-	TGTGCCAGCAGCCCTAGCAAGGGTTTGGATGAAAAACTGTTTTTT	CASSPSKGLDEKLFF